Presented here are 21 T cell receptor beta chains from one specimen sequenced in a study of blood T cell repertoires in COVID-19. TCRdb's copy holds only in-frame clones and misses some; the assay was immunoSEQ multiplex PCR. The table includes 100,000 or so clones, about 89% detected once. The sample consisted of peripheral blood. These receptor sequences come from a woman in her fifties or sixties in a cohort sampled during active COVID-19.

This chain uses TRBV3-1 (or the pseudogene TRBV3-2) with TRBJ2-2; TRBD1 matches 9 bases. Germline V gives CDR1 LGHDT, CDR2 YNNKEL (reference sequence). The trim removed 4 bases at V and 5 bases at J, leaving 8 bases unmatched. The CDR3 covers 16 residues. The CDR3 loop reads CASSRSDRGGTGELFF. CDR3 nucleotide sequence: TGTGCCAGCAGCCGATCGGACAGGGGAGGTACCGGGGAGCTGTTTTTT.

The chain joins TRBV2 to TRBJ1-1; 10 bases fit TRBD1. This CDR3 is built from 14 residues. Trimming removed 6 bases from V and 5 bases from J; junction bases left unmatched: 6. Germline V lookup: CDR1 SNHLY, CDR2 FYNNEI. This chain's CDR3 is CASRVDRGGTEAFF. The CDR3 coding sequence is TGTGCCAGCAGAGTGGACAGGGGGGGAACTGAAGCTTTCTTT.

This clone was observed a single time. The chain carries TRBV6-5 and TRBJ2-3; 8 bases align to TRBD1. The CDR3 contains 14 residues. Germline values: CDR1 MNHEY, CDR2 SVGAGI. V gave up 10 bases and J gave up 3 bases; unmatched junction bases: 9. Here the CDR3 reads CATYRGLGTDTQYF. The CDR3, as DNA: TGTGCCACATACAGGGGGTTAGGGACAGATACGCAGTATTTT.

Concerning this clone itself: At one end the junction does not follow the germline gene, possibly because of a read error. The chain carries TRBV28 and TRBJ1-6; the D gene is possibly TRBD1 (6 bases). In germline, CDR1 is MDHEN, CDR2 SYDVKM. This CDR3 has 14 residues. The CDR3 DNA sequence: TGTGCCAGCGCTGGGGGCGGAGTACTCCAGTCCCGGAGGTTT. It is translated as CASAGGGVLQSRRF.

The chain's CDR3 is CASSDWLAGVSYEQYF. CDR3 bases: TGTGCCAGCAGTGATTGGCTAGCGGGAGTCTCCTACGAGCAGTACTTC. V gene TRBV6-1 combines with J gene TRBJ2-7; 10 bases align to TRBD2. With V trimmed by 3 bases and J by 0 bases, 5 bases remained unmatched. The CDR3 has 16 residues. Germline-derived CDR1 and CDR2 are MNHNS and SASEGT.

This chain connects TRBV19 to TRBJ2-1; a weak D match, TRBD2 (6 bases). Germline V gene lookup returns CDR1 LNHDA and CDR2 SQIVND (reference sequence). The V end was cut by 1 base, the J end by 10 bases, with 11 bases between. The CDR3 contains 13 residues. The CDR3 is CASSIASSGEQFF. The CDR3, as DNA: TGTGCCAGTAGTATAGCTAGTAGCGGCGAGCAGTTCTTC. Based on the CDR3 plus reference TRBV19 and TRBJ2-1, the full variable domain is DGGITQSPKYLFRKEGQNVTLSCEQNLNHDAMYWYRQDPGQGLRLIYYSQIVNDFQKGDIAEGYSVSREKKESFPLTVTSAQKNPTAFYLCASSIASSGEQFFGPGTRLTVL.

V and J are TRBV7-6 and TRBJ2-5; maybe TRBD2 (6 bases). CDR3 length equals 16 residues. Germline values: CDR1 SGHVS, CDR2 FNYEAQ. V lost 1 base, J lost 0 bases, and 12 bases lay in between. For the CDR3, the DNA is TGTGCCAGCAGCTTAGATGGGAGGCAGTACCAAGAGACCCAGTACTTC. Translated: CASSLDGRQYQETQYF.

This chain joins TRBV18 and TRBJ2-1; no reliable D call. CDR1 and CDR2 (germline): KGHSH, LQKENI. The CDR3 runs to 13 residues. Between the trimmed V and J ends, which lost 3 bases and 7 bases, there was a span of 10 bases. The CDR3 DNA sequence: TGTGCCAGCTCACCTAGCCTAGGAAATGAGCAGTTCTTC. This encodes CASSPSLGNEQFF.

The CDR3 bases are TGTGCCAGTAGTGGTGGACAGGGCATAGCGGAGACCCAGTACTTC. Its translation is CASSGGQGIAETQYF. The rearrangement uses TRBV19 and TRBJ2-5; 8 bases align to TRBD1. The CDR3 spans 15 residues. V lost 5 bases to trimming and J lost 5 bases; unmatched junction nucleotides: 10. CDR1 and CDR2 from the germline V gene are LNHDA and SQIVND (reference sequence).

The chain carries TRBV20-1 and TRBJ1-1; D is uncertain. Trimming left V 3 bases short and J 4 bases short, with 12 bases between. Germline V lookup: CDR1 DFQATT, CDR2 SNEGSKA (reference sequence). The CDR3 has 13 amino acids. CDR3 region: CSASRMTGTEAFF. The CDR3 DNA is TGCAGTGCTAGTAGGATGACGGGCACTGAAGCTTTCTTT.

This chain joins TRBV6-1 and TRBJ1-5, with D perhaps matching TRBD1 (5 bases). Trimming cost V 2 bases and J 4 bases, with 12 bases left between them. CDR1 and CDR2 (germline): MNHNS, SASEGT. The CDR3 is made up of 15 amino acids. DNA of the CDR3: TGTGCCAGCAGTGAACCGGACGGGGGGAATCAGCCCCAGCATTTT. It translates to CASSEPDGGNQPQHF.

The sample holds a few counts of this clone. The rearrangement links TRBV4-1 to TRBJ1-3, with D tentatively TRBD1 (5 bases). V lost 3 bases and J lost 10, with 19 bases in between. CDR3 length: 15 residues. Germline V CDR1 and CDR2: MGHRA, YSYEKL. The CDR3, as DNA: TGCGCCAGCAGCCAGGGACTGCTGGGCCCCCTTACCATATATTTT. Protein product: CASSQGLLGPLTIYF.

This clone was recorded once. The chain uses TRBV3-1 (or the pseudogene TRBV3-2) and TRBJ2-1, with 9 bases aligning to TRBD2. The germline gives CDR1 LGHDT, CDR2 YNNKEL (reference sequence). V trimming: 0 bases; J trimming: 9 bases; junction bases outside the gene matches: 9. CDR3 length: 16 amino acids. CDR3 nucleotide sequence: TGTGCCAGCAGCCAAGAGCCAGCGGGAGGTTTGAGTGAGCAGTTCTTC. Protein product: CASSQEPAGGLSEQFF.

V gene TRBV3-1 (or the pseudogene TRBV3-2) combines with J gene TRBJ1-1; weak D call: TRBD1 (5 bases). The CDR3 is 14 amino acids. In germline, CDR1 is LGHDT, CDR2 YNNKEL (reference sequence). V lost 4 bases and J lost 3, with 12 bases in between. CDR3 nucleotide sequence: TGTGCCAGCAGCCGTTCTGGGGGGGACACTGAAGCTTTCTTT. It yields the protein CASSRSGGDTEAFF.

The J gene is TRBJ2-2, the V gene TRBV27; D not certain. Trimming left V 8 bases short and J 0 bases short, with 13 bases between. CDR1 is MNHEY and CDR2 is SMNVEV in the germline V gene (reference sequence). The CDR3 is made up of 15 amino acids. The CDR3 reads CASRFGQTNTGELFF. The CDR3 DNA reads TGTGCCAGCCGCTTTGGGCAGACGAACACCGGGGAGCTGTTTTTT.

This chain connects TRBV3-1 (or the pseudogene TRBV3-2) to TRBJ2-5, with D possibly being TRBD2 (5 bases). Trimming took off 1 base at V and 4 bases at J, with 7 bases between the two ends. The germline V gene encodes CDR1 LGHDT and CDR2 YNNKEL (reference sequence). The CDR3 is made up of 13 amino acids. The CDR3 here is CASSQGRGETQYF. As DNA, the CDR3 is TGTGCCAGCAGCCAAGGTCGGGGAGAGACCCAGTACTTC.

The chain carries TRBV25-1 and TRBJ2-5; the D gene is possibly TRBD1 (6 bases). Germline V gives CDR1 MGHDK, CDR2 SYGVNS. Deletions cut 2 bases from V and 0 bases from J, with 16 bases between. CDR3 size: 17 residues. The CDR3 sequence is CASSENDQRGYQETQYF. The CDR3 DNA reads as TGTGCCAGCAGTGAAAATGATCAGAGGGGGTACCAAGAGACCCAGTACTTC.

This clone occurred a few times. The gene calls are TRBV25-1 and TRBJ1-3; D is uncertain. Germline V CDR1 and CDR2: MGHDK, SYGVNS. V was cut by 3 bases and J by 3 bases, with 12 bases left in between. The CDR3 is made up of 15 amino acids. CDR3 residues: CASSEKASGGNTIYF. In nucleotides, the CDR3 is TGTGCCAGCAGTGAGAAGGCCTCGGGTGGAAACACCATATATTTT. The full variable domain, rest sourced from reference TRBV25-1 and TRBJ1-3, is EADIYQTPRYLVIGTGKKITLECSQTMGHDKMYWYQQDPGMELHLIHYSYGVNSTEKGDLSSESTVSRIRTEHFPLTLESARPSHTSQYLCASSEKASGGNTIYFGEGSWLTVV.

The chain recombines TRBV6-5 with TRBJ2-1, with TRBD1 as a possible D gene (6 bases). V dropped 9 bases and J dropped 14 bases, with 20 bases sitting between them. Germline loops: CDR1 MNHEY, CDR2 SVGAGI. The CDR3 runs 12 residues. CDR3 DNA: TGTGCCAGTTCTACAGGGTCCTCTTGGGAGTTCTTC. Translated, it gives CASSTGSSWEFF.

This clone qualifies as medium-sized. The chain employs TRBV7-9 and TRBJ1-5; D is unclear. The CDR3 sequence is 14 residues long. The V end was cut by 5 bases, the J end by 7 bases, with 15 bases between. The germline CDR1 and CDR2 sequences are SEHNR and FQNEAQ (reference sequence). In DNA, the CDR3 is TGTGCCAGCAGCCATCCGGAACTGGGCCAGCCCCAGCATTTT. It translates to CASSHPELGQPQHF.

The V gene is TRBV25-1, the J gene TRBJ1-2, with 7 bases fitting TRBD1. Germline V gene lookup returns CDR1 MGHDK and CDR2 SYGVNS. The V gene end was trimmed by 11 bases and the J gene end by 1 base; junction bases not matched to a gene: 7. This CDR3 contains 13 residues. CDR3 loop: CAVYRGRNYGYTF. For the CDR3, the DNA is TGTGCCGTTTACAGGGGCCGTAACTATGGCTACACCTTC.